The clone carrying this T cell receptor (beta chain) has at least ten counts. V shed 3 bases and J shed 4 bases, with 16 bases lying between them. The CDR3 extends over 14 amino acids. Per germline, CDR1 SQVTM and CDR2 ANQGSEA. The entry originates in a study of T-cell reconstitution after alpha-beta-depleted transplantation in children. The library targeted TCRbeta and was prepared with unique molecular identifiers. TCRdb analysed the PCR reads with MiXCR anew, one entry per CDR3 protein. Of hundreds of thousands of distinct CDR3 sequences listed, roughly 15% are singletons. Sequenced here: PBMCs from the stem cell graft donor, sampled from the stem cell graft. This receptor was identified in a human donor who donated a stem cell graft to a child with acute myeloid leukemia. This chain uses TRBV29-1 with TRBJ2-7, with no clear D. Here the CDR3 reads CSVDSARPSYEQYV. In nucleotides, the CDR3 is TGCAGCGTTGACTCGGCCCGACCAAGTTACGAGCAGTACGTC.